The sequence of this T cell receptor beta chain was determined in a study of blood T cells in healthy people across ages. Combining a sample-barcoded 5' primer with a J-beta primer mix, a second PCR ran for about 7 to 12 cycles. TCRdb reprocessed the 5' RACE reads via MiXCR and lists one record per CDR3 protein. The repertoire has roughly 1.7 million distinct CDR3 sequences, almost 35% of them found once; the top ten carry about 11%. Extractions gave at least 6 micrograms of total RNA per sample. The sequenced sample was blood. This receptor was identified in a woman in her twenties or thirties in good health.

CDR3 sequence: CASTAPGDYGYTF. CDR3 DNA: TGTGCCAGCACCGCCCCAGGGGACTATGGCTACACCTTC. This sequence joins TRBV6-5 and TRBJ1-2; tentatively, D is TRBD1 (6 bases). The V and J ends lost 7 bases and 3 bases respectively, with 12 bases between them. Germline CDR1 MNHEY, CDR2 SVGAGI. The CDR3 runs to 13 residues.